The clone carrying this T cell receptor beta chain has a handful of counts. These data originate in a study of blood T cell repertoires in COVID-19. Study-wide context: Samples taken during acute and convalescent COVID-19 were collected in the United States, Italy and Spain. In each case, the material was cDNA or gDNA derived from T cells, B-cell-depleted T cells, or PBMCs.

In germline, CDR1 is SEHNR, CDR2 FQNEAQ (reference sequence). V lost 5 bases, J lost 5 bases, and 6 bases stayed unmatched. The CDR3 sequence is 14 residues long. Under the authors' procedure: Reference gene primer amplification gave estimated nucleated cell counts. Clones were read by immunoSEQ multiplex PCR, and TCRdb kept only the in-frame ones, dropping some. The V and J calls and the clone size are those of that table, but D and trimming were determined from the DNA. The sample includes roughly 230,000 clones, roughly 80% of them seen just once. This chain connects TRBV7-9 to TRBJ2-7; 10 bases map to TRBD2. Sequenced input: peripheral blood. This clonotype was obtained from a woman aged 45 to 65 with acute or convalescent COVID-19. The CDR3 sequence is CASSPLAGTNEQYF. In nucleotides, the CDR3 is TGTGCCAGCAGCCCACTAGCGGGAACGAACGAGCAGTACTTC.